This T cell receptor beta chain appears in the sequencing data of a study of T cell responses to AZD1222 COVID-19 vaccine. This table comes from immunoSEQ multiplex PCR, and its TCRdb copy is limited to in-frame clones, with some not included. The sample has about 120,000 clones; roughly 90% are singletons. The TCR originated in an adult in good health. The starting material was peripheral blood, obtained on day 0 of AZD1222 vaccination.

Here the CDR3 reads CASSIIGGDPYNEQFF. DNA for the CDR3: TGTGCCAGCAGTATCATCGGCGGCGATCCCTACAATGAGCAGTTCTTC. This chain joins TRBV28 and TRBJ2-1; D remains ambiguous. Germline values: CDR1 MDHEN, CDR2 SYDVKM. The CDR3 runs 16 residues. Trimming removed 5 bases from V and 2 bases from J, with 16 bases in between.